The present T cell receptor beta chain was sequenced within a study of blood T cells in healthy people across ages. This clonotype was seen a few times. Through a sample-barcoded 5' primer and a J-beta primer mix, a second PCR was run for roughly 7 to 11 cycles. From the 5' RACE reads, TCRdb called clonotypes with MiXCR, one entry per CDR3 protein. The data hold around 1,700,000 distinct CDR3 sequences, with 28% observed a single time. The sequence came from a woman in her twenties or thirties in good health. The sequenced material came from blood.

CDR3 protein: CATSDLSGGGSYNEQYF. In DNA, the CDR3 is TGTGCCACCAGTGATCTCAGCGGCGGGGGTTCCTACAATGAGCAGTACTTC. V gene TRBV24-1 combines with J gene TRBJ2-1; TRBD2 agrees at 7 bases. Matching the DNA end better, TRBJ2-7 makes the J call doubtful. Germline V gene sequence: CDR1 KGHDR, CDR2 SFDVKD. The CDR3 is 17 amino acids.